The clone carrying this TCR beta chain turned up a few times. The data are from a study of human T cells and chemical hapten exposure. From germline, CDR1 is LGHNA and CDR2 YNFKEQ. Trimming removed 3 bases from V and 8 bases from J, with 20 bases in between. This CDR3 is built from 16 residues. MiXCR, run by TCRdb on the RACE reads, gives a single entry per CDR3 protein. Of about 160,000 distinct CDR3 sequences in the sample, about a quarter were seen once. Time point indicated: patch test 3, about 24 weeks after DPC sensitization. The treatment: therapeutic diphenylcyclopropenone sensitization with weekly scalp DPC.

V gene TRBV4-2 combines with J gene TRBJ1-3; D gene unclear. This receptor was taken from a woman aged 18 to 35 with alopecia areata. Some clones in this sample may be carry-over from other donors' samples. The sequences come from whole blood, collected in connection with sensitization to the hapten diphenylcyclopropenone (DPC). CDR3 sequence (DNA): TGTGCCAGCAGCCAGGATTTCCGGGAAGGGCGGGACACCATATATTTT. The encoded protein is CASSQDFREGRDTIYF.